These 23 T cell receptor beta chains were all obtained from the same sample, sequenced in a study of cytomegalovirus exposure and HLA in healthy donors. The protocol was immunoSEQ multiplex PCR, while the TCRdb copy is restricted to in-frame clones and leaves out a portion. The sample includes approximately 140,000 clones, 70% to 90% of them seen just once. Sequenced material: PBMCs. These receptors originate from a woman in her thirties in good health and CMV-seronegative.

The chain carries TRBV5-4 and TRBJ2-7; possible D gene TRBD1, 6 bases. Germline V CDR1 and CDR2: SGHNT, YYREEE (reference sequence). V was cut by 0 bases and J by 3 bases, with 13 bases left in between. The CDR3 runs to 15 residues. This CDR3 reads CASSLGPTGNYEQYF. As DNA, the CDR3 is TGTGCCAGCAGCTTGGGCCCGACAGGAAACTACGAGCAGTACTTC.

CDR3 sequence reads: CASSTNNRLTGELFF. The DNA of the CDR3 is TGTGCCAGTAGTACGAATAACAGGTTAACCGGGGAGCTGTTTTTT. J is TRBJ2-2 and V is TRBV19; D possibly corresponds to TRBD1 (5 bases). This CDR3 spans 15 amino acids. V was shortened by 4 bases and J by 5 bases, with 14 bases between the two germline ends. Germline CDR1 and CDR2: LNHDA and SQIVND (reference sequence).

This chain uses TRBV4-1 with TRBJ2-3; D might be TRBD2 (6 bases). The CDR3 has 15 amino acids. In germline, CDR1 is MGHRA, CDR2 YSYEKL. V lost 1 base and J lost 4, with 12 bases in between. Here the CDR3 DNA reads TGCGCCAGCAGCCAAGGTATAGCGGAGGCAGATACGCAGTATTTT. It encodes CASSQGIAEADTQYF.

The rearrangement joins TRBV4-3 to TRBJ2-7, with D possibly TRBD1 on 7 matching bases. The CDR3 is made up of 16 amino acids. CDR1 and CDR2 (germline): LGHNA, YSLEER. Trimming removed 1 base at V and 1 base at J, with 14 bases between. CDR3 residues: CASSQGGAGGSYEQYF. The CDR3 DNA sequence: TGCGCCAGCAGCCAAGGCGGGGCAGGGGGGTCCTACGAGCAGTACTTC.

The J gene is TRBJ2-7, the V gene TRBV18, with a weak D call TRBD1 (5 bases). Germline CDR1 and CDR2: KGHSH and LQKENI. The ends were cut back, 3 bases at V and 2 bases at J, with 11 bases in the middle. The CDR3 runs 14 residues. The CDR3: CASSPGRHAYEQYF. CDR3 in DNA: TGTGCCAGCTCACCGGGGCGGCACGCCTACGAGCAGTACTTC.

The chain joins TRBV29-1 to TRBJ2-2; a weak D match, TRBD1 (5 bases). The CDR3 has 14 residues. Germline values: CDR1 SQVTM, CDR2 ANQGSEA. The V gene lost 6 bases and the J gene lost 1 base, with 12 bases spanning the gap. CDR3 DNA sequence: TGCAGCGTCGTACAGGACGTGAACACCGGGGAGCTGTTTTTT. Residues: CSVVQDVNTGELFF.

The chain joins TRBV7-9 to TRBJ1-5; a possible D gene is TRBD1 (6 bases). Trimming removed 5 bases from V and 7 bases from J, with 9 bases in between. The length of the CDR3 is 12 residues. From germline, CDR1 is SEHNR and CDR2 FQNEAQ (reference sequence). The CDR3 DNA follows: TGTGCCAGCAGCAGGGGGGGACAGCCCCAGCATTTT. Amino acid sequence: CASSRGGQPQHF.

CDR3 region: CASSEGDRFQPQHF. The CDR3 DNA reads as TGTGCCAGCAGTGAGGGAGACAGGTTTCAGCCCCAGCATTTT. The V and J genes are TRBV2 and TRBJ1-5; D possibly corresponds to TRBD1 (6 bases). There are 14 residues in the CDR3. Germline V gives CDR1 SNHLY, CDR2 FYNNEI. Trimming took 3 bases from V and 6 from J, leaving 12 bases between them. Variable domain in full (rest from reference TRBV2 and TRBJ1-5): EPEVTQTPSHQVTQMGQEVILRCVPISNHLYFYWYRQILGQKVEFLVSFYNNEISEKSEIFDDQFSVERPDGSNFTLKIRSTKLEDSAMYFCASSEGDRFQPQHFGDGTRLSIL.

The chain is built from TRBV5-1 and TRBJ1-2; D may be TRBD1 (6 bases). The CDR3 loop spans 15 amino acids. Germline V gene lookup returns CDR1 SGHRS and CDR2 YFSETQ. Between the trimmed V and J ends, which lost 0 bases and 8 bases, there was a span of 17 bases. Here the CDR3 reads CASSLETLGARGYTF. The CDR3 DNA follows: TGCGCCAGCAGCTTGGAGACCCTGGGGGCGCGCGGCTACACCTTC. The complete variable domain, with remaining parts taken from reference TRBV5-1 and TRBJ1-2, reads KAGVTQTPRYLIKTRGQQVTLSCSPISGHRSVSWYQQTPGQGLQFLFEYFSETQRNKGNFPGRFSGRQFSNSRSEMNVSTLELGDSALYLCASSLETLGARGYTFGSGTRLTVV.

This chain connects TRBV9 to TRBJ2-3, with 8 bases that match TRBD1. The J segment lost 1 base and the V segment lost 4 bases, leaving 11 bases of the junction unmatched. The CDR3 is 17 residues long. CDR1 and CDR2 (germline): SGDLS, YYNGEE. The CDR3 region is CASSQGLPGQGTDTQYF. DNA for the CDR3: TGTGCCAGCAGCCAAGGCCTACCGGGACAGGGCACAGATACGCAGTATTTT.

The V call is TRBV29-1, the J call TRBJ1-3; D possibly corresponds to TRBD1 (5 bases). The CDR3 is 15 residues long. CDR1 SQVTM and CDR2 ANQGSEA come from the germline V gene. Trimming left V 6 bases short and J 0 bases short, with 15 bases between. CDR3 bases: TGCAGCGTCTACAGGACAATTGTCTCTGGAAACACCATATATTTT. This translates into CSVYRTIVSGNTIYF.

The chain employs TRBV19 and TRBJ1-1, with D possibly matching TRBD1 (6 bases). V gave up 9 bases and J gave up 1 base, with 15 bases separating them. CDR3 size: 14 residues. From germline, CDR1 is LNHDA and CDR2 SQIVND (reference sequence). The CDR3 DNA follows: TGTGCCAGCGACAAGGGACAACAGAACACTGAAGCTTTCTTT. Translation: CASDKGQQNTEAFF.

This clone was picked up a small number of times. J is TRBJ1-6 and V is TRBV10-3; 7 bases fit TRBD1. The CDR3 has 15 amino acids. V was clipped by 7 bases and J by 7 bases; unmatched bases: 10. Germline assignment: CDR1 ENHRY and CDR2 SYGVKD. CDR3 sequence (DNA): TGTGCCATCACCGAGTCGACAGGGAGGAATTCACCCCTCCACTTT. Translation gives CAITESTGRNSPLHF.

The chain recombines TRBV7-2 with TRBJ2-7; D gene uncertain. Germline lookup yields CDR1 SGHTA and CDR2 FQGNSA. This CDR3 spans 12 amino acids. V was clipped by 2 bases and J by 3 bases, with 5 bases between them. CDR3 DNA: TGTGCCAGCAGCTTAAACAACTACGAGCAGTACTTC. This sequence encodes CASSLNNYEQYF.

The gene calls are TRBV30 and TRBJ2-6; 8 bases line up with TRBD1. The CDR3 is made up of 16 amino acids. The ends lost 5 bases at V and 4 bases at J; junction bases unmatched: 10. The germline V gene encodes CDR1 GTSNPN and CDR2 SVGIG (reference sequence). CDR3 nucleotide sequence: TGTGCCTGGCGGGGTACTGGACAGGGAGGGGCCAACGTCCTGACTTTC. Translating gives CAWRGTGQGGANVLTF.

The chain uses TRBV25-1 and TRBJ1-1, with D possibly matching TRBD1 (5 bases). V shed 6 bases and J shed 8 bases, with 13 bases lying between them. Germline loops: CDR1 MGHDK, CDR2 SYGVNS. This CDR3 comprises 12 residues. This chain's CDR3 is CASSVSGLEAFF. The CDR3 DNA is TGTGCCAGCAGCGTCTCAGGGTTGGAAGCTTTCTTT.

This sequence joins TRBV20-1 and TRBJ1-2; no definite D call. V was pared by 3 bases and J by 4 bases, with 6 bases between. The CDR3 runs to 11 residues. The germline V gene has CDR1 DFQATT and CDR2 SNEGSKA (reference sequence). This CDR3 reads CSARVAYGYTF. The DNA for the CDR3 is TGCAGTGCTAGGGTGGCCTATGGCTACACCTTC.

The J gene is TRBJ2-7, the V gene TRBV2; TRBD1 might be the D (6 bases). Germline CDR1 reads SNHLY; CDR2 reads FYNNEI. This CDR3 spans 14 amino acids. V was shortened by 5 bases and J by 0 bases, with 11 bases between the two germline ends. Written as DNA, the CDR3 is TGTGCCAGCAGTATCCGGACAGTCTCCTACGAGCAGTACTTC. Residues: CASSIRTVSYEQYF. Full variable domain (rest looked up from reference TRBV2 and TRBJ2-7): EPEVTQTPSHQVTQMGQEVILRCVPISNHLYFYWYRQILGQKVEFLVSFYNNEISEKSEIFDDQFSVERPDGSNFTLKIRSTKLEDSAMYFCASSIRTVSYEQYFGPGTRLTVT.

This clone was detected only a few times. The chain uses TRBV6-4 and TRBJ2-3, with 10 bases identical to TRBD2. The CDR3 totals 14 residues. Germline V CDR1 and CDR2: MRHNA, SNTAGT. V shed 2 bases and J 4 bases; nucleotides not matched to a gene: 0. This CDR3 reads CASSDLAGADTQYF. CDR3 DNA sequence: TGTGCCAGCAGTGACCTAGCGGGGGCAGATACGCAGTATTTT.

This clone was found a few times. This chain links TRBV2 with TRBJ2-7; TRBD1 matches 7 bases. There are 12 residues in the CDR3. Germline CDR1 SNHLY, CDR2 FYNNEI. Unmatched junction bases numbered 6, after V lost 3 bases and J lost 10 bases. The CDR3 coding sequence is TGTGCCAGCAGTGATAACCGGGACAGCCAGTACTTC. This codes for CASSDNRDSQYF. Variable domain in full (rest from reference TRBV2 and TRBJ2-7): EPEVTQTPSHQVTQMGQEVILRCVPISNHLYFYWYRQILGQKVEFLVSFYNNEISEKSEIFDDQFSVERPDGSNFTLKIRSTKLEDSAMYFCASSDNRDSQYFGPGTRLTVT.

The chain recombines TRBV27 with TRBJ1-2; D possibly corresponds to TRBD1 (5 bases). In germline, CDR1 is MNHEY, CDR2 SMNVEV (reference sequence). Trimming stripped 6 bases from V and 1 base from J, with 15 bases between. The CDR3 spans 15 residues. The CDR3 here is CASSRQEGSNYGYTF. CDR3 nucleotide sequence: TGTGCCAGCAGCCGCCAGGAGGGGAGTAACTATGGCTACACCTTC.

V is TRBV5-1 and J is TRBJ1-2, with D unclear. CDR1 SGHRS and CDR2 YFSETQ come from the germline V gene. There are 14 residues in the CDR3. Deletions cut 1 base from V and 6 bases from J, with 13 bases between. In DNA form, the CDR3 reads TGCGCCAGCAGCTTGCACAGTGAGAGAGATGGCTACACCTTC. Encoded protein: CASSLHSERDGYTF.

A single count supports this clone. This chain connects TRBV7-2 to TRBJ2-5, with 7 bases lining up with TRBD2. Germline V gives CDR1 SGHTA, CDR2 FQGNSA. The CDR3 extends over 15 amino acids. Trimming at V came to 2 bases and at J to 5 bases, leaving 8 bases not matched to a gene. In nucleotides, the CDR3 is TGTGCCAGCAGCTTATACGGGGTGGGGGGGGAGACCCAGTACTTC. Its translation: CASSLYGVGGETQYF.